Below are 28 T cell receptor beta chains sequenced from a single sample in a study of molecular identifiers for immune sequencing clone quantification. TCRdb used MiXCR to reprocess the PCR reads, holding one entry per CDR3 protein. The data contain around 86,000 distinct CDR3 sequences, roughly 19% of them singletons. Sequencing was done on a sample of naive CD8+ T cells from blood, with Jurkat cell RNA spiked in. As to subset: FACS-sorted CD8+CD4-CCR7+CD45RA+ naive T cells. The receptor source for this set is a human donor in good health. Some libraries in this study had Jurkat cell RNA spiked in.

Remarks on this clonotype: With a much larger clone just one base away, this may be a read error. CDR3 region: CASSFAVGRSRNEKLFF. CDR3 DNA sequence: TGTGCCAGCAGTTTCGCCGTTGGACGGAGCCGGAATGAAAAACTGTTTTTT. V and J are TRBV6-5 and TRBJ1-4; D call uncertain. The CDR3 totals 17 residues. The V gene's germline CDR1 is MNHEY and CDR2 SVGAGI. With 4 bases removed from V and 5 bases from J, the gap between germline ends came to 20 bases.

This clonotype was recorded many times. The chain employs TRBV6-5 and TRBJ2-5, with D unresolved. CDR1 and CDR2 from the germline V gene are MNHEY and SVGAGI. V lost 0 bases to trimming and J lost 0 bases, with 5 bases between them. The CDR3 runs 14 residues. CDR3: CASSYSEYQETQYF. For the CDR3, the DNA is TGTGCCAGCAGTTACTCGGAGTACCAAGAGACCCAGTACTTC.

Comments on this clonotype: A much larger clone differs from this one at a single base, so this may be a read error. CDR3 DNA sequence: TGCGCCAGCAGCTTGGCTATCGCGAGCACCGGGGAGCTGTTTTTT. This codes for CASSLAIASTGELFF. The chain links TRBV5-1 to TRBJ2-2; D unresolved. The CDR3 is 15 amino acids. Per the germline V gene, CDR1 is SGHRS and CDR2 is YFSETQ. V dropped 0 bases and J dropped 4 bases, with 10 bases sitting between them.

In this sample, this clonotype turned up many times. V and J are TRBV11-2 and TRBJ2-7; 7 nucleotides agree with TRBD1. The CDR3 loop spans 14 amino acids. Germline CDR1 reads SGHAT; CDR2 reads FQNNGV. The V segment lost 5 bases and the J segment 3 bases; nucleotides outside the gene matches: 7. This CDR3 is CASSQPGQNYEQYF. The CDR3 DNA sequence: TGTGCCAGCAGCCAACCGGGACAGAACTACGAGCAGTACTTC.

This clonotype appeared many times. The V and J genes are TRBV2 and TRBJ1-4, with 12 nucleotides matching TRBD1. The germline V gene encodes CDR1 SNHLY and CDR2 FYNNEI. The CDR3 extends over 17 amino acids. The V segment lost 1 base and the J segment 3 bases; nucleotides outside the gene matches: 3. The DNA of the CDR3 is TGTGCCAGCAGTGAAGGGGACAGGGGGCCCCCTAATGAAAAACTGTTTTTT. As protein: CASSEGDRGPPNEKLFF.

This clonotype was picked up many times. This rearrangement joins TRBV27 to TRBJ2-5; 13 bases are a match to TRBD2. The length of the CDR3 is 16 residues. Germline CDR1 is MNHEY and CDR2 is SMNVEV (reference sequence). V lost 6 bases to trimming and J lost 5 bases; unmatched junction nucleotides: 9. This chain's CDR3 is CASSPITSGRGETQYF. The CDR3 nucleotides read TGTGCCAGCAGCCCCATCACTAGCGGGAGGGGTGAGACCCAGTACTTC.

The V gene is TRBV20-1, the J gene TRBJ1-4; D is unresolved. Trimming pared 0 bases from V and 3 bases from J, leaving 11 bases between. The CDR3 runs 15 residues. Germline CDR1 DFQATT, CDR2 SNEGSKA (reference sequence). The CDR3 is CSARDQTAPNEKLFF. The CDR3 DNA sequence: TGCAGTGCTAGAGATCAAACAGCCCCTAATGAAAAACTGTTTTTT.

The count of this clonotype is one. This chain joins TRBV11-2 and TRBJ2-3; 8 positions agree with TRBD2. The V segment lost 4 bases and the J segment 2 bases; nucleotides outside the gene matches: 5. The CDR3 contains 15 residues. From germline, CDR1 is SGHAT and CDR2 FQNNGV. The CDR3 reads CASSSIAGYTDTQYF. DNA for the CDR3: TGTGCCAGCAGCTCTATAGCGGGATACACAGATACGCAGTATTTT.

This clonotype was observed many times. This sequence joins TRBV10-3 and TRBJ1-5, with D unresolved. The CDR3 contains 12 residues. Germline V lookup: CDR1 ENHRY, CDR2 SYGVKD. V dropped 8 bases and J dropped 1 base, with 6 bases sitting between them. CDR3 sequence (DNA): TGTGCCATCTTCGGGAGCAATCAGCCCCAGCATTTT. Translated, it gives CAIFGSNQPQHF.

This clonotype was seen many times. The chain combines TRBV27 with TRBJ1-5, with TRBD1 identical over 8 bases. Losses at the gene ends were 1 base for V and 0 bases for J; bases not matched to a gene: 8. CDR3 length equals 18 residues. Germline assignment: CDR1 MNHEY and CDR2 SMNVEV (reference sequence). CDR3 in DNA: TGTGCCAGCAGTTTATACGGACAGGGCTCTTATAGCAATCAGCCCCAGCATTTT. Its protein product is CASSLYGQGSYSNQPQHF.

In the case of this clonotype: A much larger clone differs from this one at a single base, so this may be a read error. The chain combines TRBV11-2 with TRBJ2-7, with D tentatively TRBD1 or TRBD2 (5 bases each). CDR3 size: 13 residues. Germline CDR1 SGHAT, CDR2 FQNNGV. In DNA form, the CDR3 reads TGTGCCGGCAGCTTAGGGACCGTCTACGAGCAGTACTTC. Protein: CAGSLGTVYEQYF.

This clonotype was observed at least ten times. This chain joins TRBV12-3 or TRBV12-4 and TRBJ2-1; D is unresolved. Trimming pared 8 bases from V and 7 bases from J, leaving 9 bases between. This CDR3 contains 11 residues. The CDR3 DNA sequence: TGTGCCAGCGGTTCAGGTAATGAGCAGTTCTTC. Translating it yields CASGSGNEQFF.

The chain uses TRBV20-1 and TRBJ2-5, with no clear D. Germline V gene sequence: CDR1 DFQATT, CDR2 SNEGSKA (reference sequence). The CDR3 consists of 15 residues. V gave up 3 bases and J gave up 5 bases, with 19 bases separating them. DNA of the CDR3: TGCAGTGCTAGTATACGGTTGGCTAGTTCGGAGACCCAGTACTTC. Its translation is CSASIRLASSETQYF.

This clonotype was seen at least ten times. The junction shows a germline mismatch at one end, possibly a read error. The chain is built from TRBV7-9 and TRBJ1-5; D may be TRBD1 (5 bases). Germline V gene sequence: CDR1 SEHNR, CDR2 FQNEAQ (reference sequence). The length of the CDR3 is 15 residues. The CDR3 region is CAGSLMGDSNQPQHF. The DNA of the CDR3 is TGTGCCGGCAGCCTAATGGGGGATAGCAATCAGCCCCAGCATTTT.

This clonotype occurred many times. This chain uses TRBV6-5 with TRBJ2-2; 9 bases are a match to TRBD2. Losses at the gene ends were 7 bases for V and 0 bases for J; bases not matched to a gene: 6. CDR3 length: 16 residues. Germline values: CDR1 MNHEY, CDR2 SVGAGI. The CDR3 sequence: CASNKGLATNTGELFF. The CDR3 DNA reads TGTGCCAGCAACAAAGGACTAGCGACGAACACCGGGGAGCTGTTTTTT.

This clonotype has ten or more counts. As DNA, the CDR3 is TGTGCCAGCAGCCCTAGCCAGCGGGGGCCGGAGCATTTGAACACTGAAGCTTTCTTT. This encodes CASSPSQRGPEHLNTEAFF. The chain joins TRBV7-9 to TRBJ1-1, with D tentatively TRBD1 (6 bases). CDR3 size: 19 residues. Germline V gives CDR1 SEHNR, CDR2 FQNEAQ (reference sequence). Trimming pared 5 bases from V and 0 bases from J, leaving 25 bases between.

This clonotype was seen many times. This rearrangement joins TRBV12-3 or TRBV12-4 to TRBJ1-5; TRBD1 agrees at 8 bases. The ends lost 8 bases at V and 3 bases at J; junction bases unmatched: 3. This CDR3 has 13 residues. This CDR3 reads CASRTGNNQPQHF. For the CDR3, the DNA is TGTGCCAGCCGGACAGGGAACAATCAGCCCCAGCATTTT.

The sample holds many counts of this clonotype. This chain uses TRBV4-3 with TRBJ1-1; 9 positions match TRBD1. The CDR3 extends over 17 amino acids. The germline V gene has CDR1 LGHNA and CDR2 YSLEER. J lost 1 base, V lost 0 bases, and 6 bases had no gene match. The CDR3 spells CASSQEGDRATNTEAFF. CDR3 coding DNA: TGCGCCAGCAGCCAAGAGGGGGACAGGGCAACGAACACTGAAGCTTTCTTT.

There are many counts of this clonotype. CDR3 residues: CASSQGSGGGWKNTEAFF. In DNA form, the CDR3 reads TGCGCCAGCAGCCAAGGGTCCGGCGGAGGGTGGAAGAACACTGAAGCTTTCTTT. The chain has TRBV4-1 and TRBJ1-1; no reliable D call. V lost 1 base to trimming and J lost 1 base, with 19 bases between them. Germline-derived CDR1 and CDR2 are MGHRA and YSYEKL. This CDR3 region has 18 residues.

This clonotype came up many times. The rearrangement uses TRBV5-4 and TRBJ1-4; 11 bases are shared with TRBD1. Trimming removed 4 bases from V and 4 bases from J; junction bases left unmatched: 6. CDR1 is SGHNT and CDR2 is YYREEE in the germline V gene (reference sequence). CDR3 length equals 16 residues. The CDR3 nucleotides are TGTGCCAGCAGCAGCACCGGGACAGGGGGTAATGAAAAACTGTTTTTT. It is translated as CASSSTGTGGNEKLFF.

The V and J genes are TRBV7-2 and TRBJ2-7; TRBD1 matches at 8 bases. V was pared by 5 bases and J by 3 bases, with 9 bases of the junction left unmatched. This CDR3 is built from 15 residues. Germline CDR1 and CDR2: SGHTA and FQGNSA. CDR3 loop: CASSAGQGAGYEQYF. The CDR3 nucleotides read TGTGCCAGCAGCGCCGGACAGGGAGCGGGCTACGAGCAGTACTTC.

This clonotype was seen many times. This chain links TRBV30 with TRBJ2-5, with 8 bases fitting TRBD2. The trim removed 2 bases at V and 4 bases at J, leaving 12 bases unmatched. This CDR3 contains 16 residues. Germline lookup yields CDR1 GTSNPN and CDR2 SVGIG (reference sequence). CDR3 in amino acids: CAWSKDPGLGSETQYF. CDR3 nucleotide sequence: TGTGCCTGGAGTAAGGACCCGGGACTAGGATCAGAGACCCAGTACTTC.

A note on this clonotype: A read error may produce the germline difference seen at one junction end. V usage is TRBV7-9 and J usage is TRBJ1-5; D gene unclear. This CDR3 comprises 13 residues. Germline V gives CDR1 SEHNR, CDR2 FQNEAQ (reference sequence). The CDR3 DNA follows: TGTGCCGGCAGCTTAGGTAGCAATCAGCCCCAGCATTTT. Its protein is CAGSLGSNQPQHF.

This clonotype was seen at least ten times. The gene calls are TRBV3-1 and TRBJ2-3; 8 positions agree with TRBD2. Germline-derived CDR1 and CDR2 are LGHDT and YNNKEL (reference sequence). Germline trimming cut 7 bases from V and 0 bases from J; bases unmatched to any gene: 6. The CDR3 runs to 15 residues. The CDR3 DNA follows: TGTGCCAGCATAAACCGGGGGGGTAGCACAGATACGCAGTATTTT. Amino acid sequence: CASINRGGSTDTQYF.

This clonotype appeared many times. The rearrangement uses TRBV23-1 and TRBJ1-5; D ambiguous. TRBV23-1 is reported as an ORF; its role is uncertain. V shed 3 bases and J shed 1 base, with 22 bases lying between them. This CDR3 has 19 amino acids. CDR3 amino acids: CASSQHLNGIGSSNQPQHF. As DNA, the CDR3 is TGCGCCAGCAGTCAGCACCTAAATGGAATCGGGTCCAGCAATCAGCCCCAGCATTTT.

The sample holds many counts of this clonotype. This sequence joins TRBV15 and TRBJ2-5; 7 bases line up with TRBD1. V lost 1 base and J lost 0; bases outside the gene matches: 2. The germline CDR1 and CDR2 sequences are LNHNV and YYDKDF (reference sequence). This CDR3 comprises 15 residues. CDR3 in amino acids: CATSRGDSHQETQYF. In DNA form, the CDR3 reads TGTGCCACCAGCAGAGGGGACAGCCACCAAGAGACCCAGTACTTC.

This clonotype showed up many times. The chain recombines TRBV7-8 with TRBJ1-1; possible D gene TRBD1, 6 bases. Germline V gene data show CDR1 as SGHVS and CDR2 as FQNEAQ. The CDR3 sequence is 15 residues long. V was cut by 5 bases and J by 3 bases, with 16 bases left in between. The CDR3 reads CASSPPGGAHTEAFF. The CDR3 DNA reads TGTGCCAGCAGCCCCCCGGGGGGGGCCCACACTGAAGCTTTCTTT.

This clonotype was picked up many times. The chain has TRBV20-1 and TRBJ2-1, with 13 bases matching TRBD2. The germline gives CDR1 DFQATT, CDR2 SNEGSKA (reference sequence). The trim removed 5 bases at V and 8 bases at J, leaving 3 bases unmatched. This CDR3 has 13 amino acids. CDR3 protein: CSARTSGSDEQFF. CDR3 in DNA: TGCAGTGCTCGGACTAGCGGGAGTGATGAGCAGTTCTTC.